This T cell receptor beta chain emerged from a study of shared clonotypes between healthy human individuals. Study as a whole: Per donor, CD8 memory used one plate, CD8 naive used two, CD4 memory used three and CD4 naive used three.

Study observations and caveats: Non-shared clonotypes showed lower generation probabilities than clonotypes common to all four donors. How much donors shared clonotypes was expected to be affected by sequencing depth.

With regard to this clone: The antigen remains unidentified.

CDR1 and CDR2 (germline): LNHNV, YYDKDF (reference sequence). This CDR3 comprises 14 residues. V lost 5 bases to trimming and J lost 0 bases, with 8 bases between them. How the authors handled the data: ImmunoSEQ only sent back junction sequences with no quality scores, so filtering was done differently. Data came from immunoSEQ multiplex PCR; TCRdb stores just in-frame clones and leaves some out. That table gives V, J and clone size, and the DNA gave D and trimming. The sample yields 2 million to 2.5 million clones, approximately 96% seen once. This receptor was identified in a man younger than 35 in good health. The chain employs TRBV15 and TRBJ1-5; the D is unclear. The sample taken for sequencing was naive CD4+ T cells sorted from blood. Subset: CD45RA+ positively selected. The CDR3 protein is CATSAPDSNQPQHF. Written as DNA, the CDR3 is TGTGCCACCAGCGCCCCAGATAGCAATCAGCCCCAGCATTTT. Looking up the rest from reference TRBV15 and TRBJ1-5 gives the full variable domain: DAMVIQNPRYQVTQFGKPVTLSCSQTLNHNVMYWYQQKSSQAPKLLFHYYDKDFNNEADTPDNFQSRRPNTSFCFLDIRSPGLGDTAMYLCATSAPDSNQPQHFGDGTRLSIL.